The rows below give T cell receptor beta chains drawn from one sample of a study of a mutant IDH1 vaccine in newly diagnosed glioma. Sequencing was performed with immunoSEQ multiplex PCR; in TCRdb, only in-frame clones are kept and a portion is missing. The sample records 99,000 or so clones, about 90% being singletons. Sample: PBMCs, taken from a glioma patient treated with radiotherapy, temozolomide or both. The receptors were gathered from a woman in her 50s with glioma. Each CDR3 is given with its conserved first and last residue. The D gene is left open where the match is weak. The listing skips clone size in some rows; elsewhere it reads once, few, many or a size class.

j_gene: TRBJ2-7; abundance: NA; d_gene: NA; v_gene: TRBV7-9; CDR3aa: CASSLGTIYEQYF
j_gene: TRBJ2-1; abundance: NA; d_gene: NA; v_gene: TRBV5-1; CDR3aa: CASRLRSSYNEQFF
j_gene: TRBJ2-7; abundance: NA; d_gene: TRBD2; v_gene: TRBV18; CDR3aa: CASSPSSGRSYEQYF
j_gene: TRBJ1-1; abundance: few; d_gene: TRBD1; v_gene: TRBV6-1; CDR3aa: CASSERDRGLAEAFF
j_gene: TRBJ2-1; abundance: once; d_gene: TRBD2; v_gene: TRBV4-1; CDR3aa: CASSQALAGGLVFDEQFF
j_gene: TRBJ2-5; abundance: NA; d_gene: NA; v_gene: TRBV27; CDR3aa: CASARGGLPLGETQYF
j_gene: TRBJ2-5; abundance: NA; d_gene: NA; v_gene: TRBV13; CDR3aa: CASSQVASRLGEETQYF
j_gene: TRBJ2-2; abundance: NA; d_gene: TRBD2; v_gene: TRBV9; CDR3aa: CASSISRLAGDTGELFF
j_gene: TRBJ2-1; abundance: NA; d_gene: TRBD2; v_gene: TRBV28; CDR3aa: CASFPFAVGLAGNNEQFF
j_gene: TRBJ1-2; abundance: NA; d_gene: NA; v_gene: TRBV28; CDR3aa: CASSTPDGTNYGYTF
j_gene: TRBJ2-1; abundance: NA; d_gene: TRBD2; v_gene: TRBV5-1; CDR3aa: CASSLAGVSYNEQFF
j_gene: TRBJ2-3; abundance: NA; d_gene: TRBD2; v_gene: TRBV5-5; CDR3aa: CASSLVGTSGRTDTQYF
j_gene: TRBJ2-2; abundance: few; d_gene: NA; v_gene: TRBV6-1; CDR3aa: CATRVEEVLAGELFF
j_gene: TRBJ2-7; abundance: NA; d_gene: TRBD2; v_gene: TRBV28; CDR3aa: CASSPSSTSNLYEQYF
j_gene: TRBJ2-1; abundance: NA; d_gene: NA; v_gene: TRBV28; CDR3aa: CASTLSGSYNEQFF
j_gene: TRBJ1-4; abundance: NA; d_gene: TRBD1; v_gene: TRBV7-8; CDR3aa: CASSPRTGGEKLFF
j_gene: TRBJ1-1; abundance: NA; d_gene: NA; v_gene: TRBV7-2; CDR3aa: CASSLAPEAFF
j_gene: TRBJ2-7; abundance: NA; d_gene: NA; v_gene: TRBV7-8; CDR3aa: CASSRFRWLPTYEQYF
j_gene: TRBJ2-7; abundance: NA; d_gene: TRBD2; v_gene: TRBV11-1; CDR3aa: CASSSPGLALSEQYF
j_gene: TRBJ1-1; abundance: NA; d_gene: NA; v_gene: TRBV11-3; CDR3aa: CASSLGGEREAFF
j_gene: TRBJ1-5; abundance: NA; d_gene: NA; v_gene: TRBV19; CDR3aa: CASSIFAGGNQPQHF
j_gene: TRBJ2-5; abundance: NA; d_gene: NA; v_gene: TRBV7-9; CDR3aa: CASSSAGQETQYF
j_gene: TRBJ1-5; abundance: NA; d_gene: TRBD1; v_gene: TRBV5-8; CDR3aa: CASSSRQGGQPQHF
j_gene: TRBJ1-1; abundance: NA; d_gene: NA; v_gene: TRBV10-3; CDR3aa: CAMADGNMNTEAFF
j_gene: TRBJ2-7; abundance: once; d_gene: NA; v_gene: TRBV4-1; CDR3aa: CASSQADGISYEQYF
j_gene: TRBJ1-2; abundance: NA; d_gene: NA; v_gene: TRBV28; CDR3aa: CASSFRGGDTKDGYTF
j_gene: TRBJ2-1; abundance: NA; d_gene: TRBD2; v_gene: TRBV18; CDR3aa: CASSLQLAGEGNEQFF
j_gene: TRBJ2-6; abundance: NA; d_gene: NA; v_gene: TRBV9; CDR3aa: CASSVERGSSGANVLTF
j_gene: TRBJ2-7; abundance: NA; d_gene: NA; v_gene: TRBV7-9; CDR3aa: CASSSGANEQYF
j_gene: TRBJ2-2; abundance: NA; d_gene: NA; v_gene: TRBV5-4; CDR3aa: CASSGADTGTGELFF
j_gene: TRBJ1-4; abundance: once; d_gene: NA; v_gene: TRBV19; CDR3aa: CASSVRSRFSEKLFF
j_gene: TRBJ2-7; abundance: NA; d_gene: TRBD2; v_gene: TRBV10-3; CDR3aa: CASSGLAGDEQYF
j_gene: TRBJ1-1; abundance: few; d_gene: NA; v_gene: TRBV4-1; CDR3aa: CASRGSRRAEAFF
j_gene: TRBJ1-5; abundance: NA; d_gene: NA; v_gene: TRBV28; CDR3aa: CASSISGGNQPQHF
j_gene: TRBJ2-3; abundance: NA; d_gene: NA; v_gene: TRBV15; CDR3aa: CATSRDRGPDTQYF
j_gene: TRBJ2-1; abundance: NA; d_gene: TRBD2; v_gene: TRBV7-9; CDR3aa: CASSLAFLAAYEQFF
j_gene: TRBJ2-3; abundance: NA; d_gene: NA; v_gene: TRBV7-9; CDR3aa: CASSDQDTQYF
j_gene: TRBJ2-1; abundance: once; d_gene: NA; v_gene: TRBV9; CDR3aa: CASSSSPLGQFF
j_gene: TRBJ2-2; abundance: NA; d_gene: NA; v_gene: TRBV6-5; CDR3aa: CASSYEGPGELFF
j_gene: TRBJ1-1; abundance: NA; d_gene: NA; v_gene: TRBV5-1; CDR3aa: CASSLDSGGNTEAFF